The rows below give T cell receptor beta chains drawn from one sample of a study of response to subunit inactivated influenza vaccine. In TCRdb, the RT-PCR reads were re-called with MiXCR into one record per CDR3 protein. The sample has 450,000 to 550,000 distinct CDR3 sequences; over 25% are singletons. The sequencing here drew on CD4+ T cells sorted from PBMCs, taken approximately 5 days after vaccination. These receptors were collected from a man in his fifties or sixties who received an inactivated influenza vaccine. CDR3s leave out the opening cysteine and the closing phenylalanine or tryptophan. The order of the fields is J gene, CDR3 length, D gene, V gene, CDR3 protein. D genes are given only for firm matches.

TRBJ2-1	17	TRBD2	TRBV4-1	ASSQGLVAGRSSYNEQF
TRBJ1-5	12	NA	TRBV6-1	ASSARRSNQPQH
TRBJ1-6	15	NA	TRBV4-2	ASSDSGLTAYNSPLH
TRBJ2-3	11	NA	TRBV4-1	ASSQSTQDTQY
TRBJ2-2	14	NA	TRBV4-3	ASSPVGDLNTGELF
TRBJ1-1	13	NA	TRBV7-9	ASSLSGIGGTEAF
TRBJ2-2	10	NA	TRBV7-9	ASSPRTGELF
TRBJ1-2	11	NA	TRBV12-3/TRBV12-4	ASSLRGHYGYT
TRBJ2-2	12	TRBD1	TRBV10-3	AISGDRNTGELF
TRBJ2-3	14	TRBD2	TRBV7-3	ASSLFPSGSTDTQY
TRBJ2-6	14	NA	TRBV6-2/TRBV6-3	ASSYVGPGRANVLT
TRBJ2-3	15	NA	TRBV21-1	ASSKEGPGRDTDTQY
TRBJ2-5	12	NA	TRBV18	ASSERTGVETQY
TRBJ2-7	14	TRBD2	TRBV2	ASSEMGLAGTYEQY
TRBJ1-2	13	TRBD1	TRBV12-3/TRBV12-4	ASTISDRGYYGYT
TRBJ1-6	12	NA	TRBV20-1	SAREIPGQSPLH
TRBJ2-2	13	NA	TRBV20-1	SARGLRQNTGELF
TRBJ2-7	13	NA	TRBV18	ASSPSAGLGYVKY
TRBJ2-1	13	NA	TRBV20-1	SARDHRRYYNEQF
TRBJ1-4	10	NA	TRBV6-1	ASSERDSKLF
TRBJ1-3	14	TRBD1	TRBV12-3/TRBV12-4	ASSWGQDTKENTIY
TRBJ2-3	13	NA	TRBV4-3	ASSPEGFTTDTQY